The 26 T cell receptor beta chains given below trace back to one sample, sequenced in a study of response to subunit inactivated influenza vaccine. One entry per CDR3 protein results from TCRdb running MiXCR on the RT-PCR reads. This sample has over 650,000 distinct CDR3 sequences, with about 18% found just once. The material was PBMCs from blood, obtained about 5 days after vaccination. All receptors derive from a man aged 45-60 years who received an inactivated influenza vaccine.

This clonotype has just a few counts. The rearrangement joins TRBV20-1 to TRBJ1-1; TRBD1 matches 8 bases. The ends lost 5 bases at V and 5 bases at J; junction bases unmatched: 7. This CDR3 is 13 amino acids long. The V gene's germline CDR1 is DFQATT and CDR2 SNEGSKA (reference sequence). In nucleotides, the CDR3 is TGCAGTGCTTTTAGACAGGGGAAGACTGAAGCTTTCTTT. As protein: CSAFRQGKTEAFF.

The chain combines TRBV7-2 with TRBJ2-3; the match to TRBD2 covers 7 bases. The CDR3 runs to 17 residues. From germline, CDR1 is SGHTA and CDR2 FQGNSA. V lost 5 bases and J lost 6; bases outside the gene matches: 17. The CDR3, as DNA: TGTGCCAGCAGCCCGCCGAGCGGGAATTATGATCGGGATACGCAGTATTTT. Residues: CASSPPSGNYDRDTQYF.

The CDR3 loop is CASSFHRAEGEQYF. The CDR3 DNA reads TGTGCCAGCAGTTTTCACAGGGCCGAGGGGGAGCAGTACTTC. The chain employs TRBV28 and TRBJ2-7, with D tentatively TRBD1 (6 bases). This CDR3 is built from 14 residues. Trimming stripped 3 bases from V and 7 bases from J, with 16 bases between. Germline lookup yields CDR1 MDHEN and CDR2 SYDVKM.

V gene TRBV20-1 combines with J gene TRBJ2-3, with D possibly TRBD1 on 5 matching bases. The CDR3 extends over 14 amino acids. Looked up from germline, CDR1 is DFQATT and CDR2 is SNEGSKA (reference sequence). V was cut by 6 bases and J by 4 bases, with 17 bases left in between. The CDR3 sequence is CSAPFWGEPDTQYF. CDR3 bases: TGCAGTGCCCCTTTTTGGGGCGAACCAGATACGCAGTATTTT.

The chain employs TRBV12-3 or TRBV12-4 and TRBJ2-1; TRBD1 matches 8 bases. The CDR3 extends over 15 amino acids. V trimming: 0 bases; J trimming: 9 bases; junction bases outside the gene matches: 7. DNA of the CDR3: TGTGCCAGCAGTTTAGCAGCAGGGGGCGCGGGTGAGCAGTTCTTC. It translates to CASSLAAGGAGEQFF.

This clonotype was counted only a few times. V gene TRBV4-2 combines with J gene TRBJ2-4; tentatively, D is TRBD2 (5 bases). Trimming removed 0 bases at V and 1 base at J, with 10 bases between. This CDR3 comprises 16 residues. Germline lookup yields CDR1 LGHNA and CDR2 YNFKEQ. This chain's CDR3 is CASSQESRGAKNIQYF. CDR3 nucleotide sequence: TGTGCCAGCAGCCAAGAAAGTCGAGGGGCCAAAAACATTCAGTACTTC.

The J gene is TRBJ2-5, the V gene TRBV29-1, with 8 bases that match TRBD2. The CDR3 contains 16 residues. Germline V gene sequence: CDR1 SQVTM, CDR2 ANQGSEA. The J segment lost 0 bases and the V segment lost 5 bases, leaving 11 bases of the junction unmatched. The CDR3: CSVRGGTPFYQETQYF. In DNA form, the CDR3 reads TGCAGCGTTCGGGGGGGGACGCCTTTCTACCAAGAGACCCAGTACTTC.

This clonotype has just one count. For the CDR3, the DNA is TGCGCCAGCAGCTCGGTAGCGGCTTCCTACAATGAGCAGTTCTTC. Translating gives CASSSVAASYNEQFF. The rearrangement joins TRBV4-1 to TRBJ2-1; tentatively, D is TRBD2 (6 bases). This CDR3 contains 15 residues. Germline V gene lookup returns CDR1 MGHRA and CDR2 YSYEKL. Between the trimmed V and J ends, which lost 5 bases and 1 base, there was a span of 12 bases.

V is TRBV7-2 and J is TRBJ2-3, with D maybe TRBD1 (6 bases). In germline, CDR1 is SGHTA, CDR2 FQGNSA. The ends were cut back, 1 base at V and 2 bases at J, with 13 bases in the middle. CDR3 length: 16 residues. Here the CDR3 DNA reads TGTGCCAGCAGCTTAGGTCTGAACAGGGTCACAGATACGCAGTATTTT. It specifies CASSLGLNRVTDTQYF.

The chain links TRBV12-3 or TRBV12-4 to TRBJ2-5; maybe TRBD1 (5 bases). The CDR3 has 14 residues. The germline V and J ends were trimmed by 5 bases and 4 bases, with 14 bases remaining between them. The CDR3: CASSLTGGAETQYF. As DNA, the CDR3 is TGTGCCAGCAGTCTAACCGGTGGGGCAGAGACCCAGTACTTC.

The chain is built from TRBV5-6 and TRBJ2-3, with 9 bases matching TRBD1. The CDR3 is 15 residues long. V was pared by 6 bases and J by 7 bases, with 12 bases of the junction left unmatched. Germline loops: CDR1 SGHDT, CDR2 YYEEEE. CDR3 nucleotide sequence: TGTGCCAGCAACTACGGGACAGGGTCCGGGAATACGCAGTATTTT. This codes for CASNYGTGSGNTQYF.

As regards this clonotype: The junction departs from the called germline gene at one end, perhaps through a read error. The chain carries TRBV25-1 and TRBJ2-2; tentatively, D is TRBD2 (5 bases). The germline V gene has CDR1 MGHDK and CDR2 SYGVNS. The CDR3 is 14 residues long. The CDR3 coding sequence is TGTGCCAGCAGTGAAGTGACGAACACCGGGGAGCTGGTTTTT. This gives the protein CASSEVTNTGELVF.

This clonotype was detected a few times. The chain joins TRBV28 to TRBJ1-5; possibly TRBD1 for D (5 bases). CDR1 MDHEN and CDR2 SYDVKM come from the germline V gene. This CDR3 has 15 amino acids. Trimming pared 2 bases from V and 6 bases from J, leaving 14 bases between. The CDR3 reads CASSLEGRRGQPQHF. The CDR3, as DNA: TGTGCCAGCAGTTTAGAGGGGCGAAGAGGTCAGCCCCAGCATTTT.

The table lists this clonotype with many counts. The J gene is TRBJ2-1, the V gene TRBV20-1, with 9 nucleotides matching TRBD2. The CDR3 sequence is 13 residues long. V was clipped by 5 bases and J by 4 bases; unmatched bases: 3. CDR1 and CDR2 from the germline V gene are DFQATT and SNEGSKA (reference sequence). The chain's CDR3 is CSARGRAYNEQFF. In nucleotides, the CDR3 is TGCAGTGCTCGCGGGAGGGCTTACAATGAGCAGTTCTTC.

The rearrangement joins TRBV20-1 to TRBJ1-1; D is ambiguous. Germline assignment: CDR1 DFQATT and CDR2 SNEGSKA (reference sequence). Trimming took off 2 bases at V and 11 bases at J, with 12 bases between the two ends. There are 11 residues in the CDR3. In nucleotides, the CDR3 is TGCAGTGCTAGAACGAGGCTTGGTGCTTTCTTT. Translated, it gives CSARTRLGAFF.

V is TRBV5-1 and J is TRBJ2-1; D gene uncertain. The CDR3 is 14 residues long. CDR1 and CDR2 (germline): SGHRS, YFSETQ. The germline V and J ends were trimmed by 0 bases and 6 bases, with 10 bases remaining between them. The CDR3 DNA reads as TGCGCCAGCAGCTTGGCCAGGCGGCCCAATGAGCAGTTCTTC. Encoded protein: CASSLARRPNEQFF.

The CDR3 reads CASSFPGKTEAFF. DNA for the CDR3: TGCGCCAGCAGCTTCCCAGGGAAGACTGAAGCTTTCTTT. The rearrangement uses TRBV5-1 and TRBJ1-1, with TRBD1 as a possible D gene (5 bases). The CDR3 is 13 amino acids. Trimming cost V 2 bases and J 5 bases, with 10 bases left between them. CDR1 is SGHRS and CDR2 is YFSETQ in the germline V gene. The full variable domain, with the rest looked up from reference TRBV5-1 and TRBJ1-1, is KAGVTQTPRYLIKTRGQQVTLSCSPISGHRSVSWYQQTPGQGLQFLFEYFSETQRNKGNFPGRFSGRQFSNSRSEMNVSTLELGDSALYLCASSFPGKTEAFFGQGTRLTVV.

This clonotype was observed a few times. The V and J genes are TRBV4-1 and TRBJ1-2; D uncertain. Germline V gene data show CDR1 as MGHRA and CDR2 as YSYEKL. With 0 bases removed from V and 8 bases from J, the gap between germline ends came to 16 bases. This CDR3 is 15 amino acids long. This chain's CDR3 is CASSQDQWTMGGYTF. In DNA, the CDR3 is TGCGCCAGCAGCCAAGATCAATGGACTATGGGAGGCTACACCTTC.

This chain links TRBV7-2 with TRBJ2-1; TRBD2 agrees at 7 bases. V lost 4 bases, J lost 3 bases, and 3 bases stayed unmatched. The CDR3 has 14 residues. The germline gives CDR1 SGHTA, CDR2 FQGNSA. This chain's CDR3 is CASSSPSGYNEQFF. The CDR3 DNA sequence: TGTGCCAGCAGCTCTCCTAGCGGCTACAATGAGCAGTTCTTC.

The gene calls are TRBV7-2 and TRBJ2-5, with TRBD2 identical over 7 bases. The ends lost 6 bases at V and 5 bases at J; junction bases unmatched: 12. The CDR3 spans 15 residues. CDR1 SGHTA and CDR2 FQGNSA come from the germline V gene. The CDR3 here is CASSPSSGQVETQYF. The CDR3 region has the DNA TGTGCCAGCAGTCCATCTAGCGGCCAAGTGGAGACCCAGTACTTC.

The rearrangement joins TRBV20-1 to TRBJ1-2; TRBD1 matches 7 bases. The germline V gene encodes CDR1 DFQATT and CDR2 SNEGSKA (reference sequence). The CDR3 loop spans 16 amino acids. V lost 0 bases, J lost 1 base, and 8 bases stayed unmatched. Written as DNA, the CDR3 is TGCAGTGCTAGAGATATCAGGGGGGACCTTAACTATGGCTACACCTTC. This encodes CSARDIRGDLNYGYTF.

The V call is TRBV6-2 or TRBV6-3, the J call TRBJ2-1; 7 bases fit TRBD2. This CDR3 has 15 residues. Trimming removed 7 bases from V and 0 bases from J; junction bases left unmatched: 6. Per germline, CDR1 MNHEY and CDR2 SVGEGT. The CDR3 bases are TGTGCCAGCAAGAGAGCGGGACCCTCCTACAATGAGCAGTTCTTC. This gives the protein CASKRAGPSYNEQFF.

This clonotype was seen only a few times. The CDR3 spells CSARKGGWENIQYF. CDR3 bases: TGCAGTGCCAGAAAAGGGGGCTGGGAAAACATTCAGTACTTC. V and J are TRBV20-1 and TRBJ2-4; TRBD1 agrees at 7 bases. With 6 bases clipped from V and 5 bases from J, the junction kept 10 bases outside the gene matches. The CDR3 covers 14 residues. CDR1 and CDR2 (germline): DFQATT, SNEGSKA (reference sequence).

Many counts were recorded for this clonotype. The chain has TRBV29-1 and TRBJ2-6; D call uncertain. Deletions cut 6 bases from V and 1 base from J, with 10 bases between. From germline, CDR1 is SQVTM and CDR2 ANQGSEA. This CDR3 has 14 residues. The CDR3 DNA reads TGCAGCGTCCGGTCCGGGTCTGGGGCCAACGTCCTGACTTTC. Protein sequence: CSVRSGSGANVLTF.

To note about this clonotype: The conserved phenylalanine or tryptophan normally closing the CDR3 is absent here, so this likely arose from a read error. CDR3 in amino acids: CSAMQTGTDGYTL. CDR3 sequence (DNA): TGCAGTGCTATGCAAACAGGGACAGATGGCTACACCCTC. The chain carries TRBV20-1 and TRBJ1-2; 7 nucleotides match TRBD1. This CDR3 spans 13 amino acids. Germline V gene sequence: CDR1 DFQATT, CDR2 SNEGSKA (reference sequence). With V trimmed by 4 bases and J by 6 bases, 8 bases remained unmatched.

The chain recombines TRBV12-3 or TRBV12-4 with TRBJ2-3, with TRBD2 identical over 13 bases. CDR3 length equals 19 residues. J lost 0 bases, V lost 3 bases, and 9 bases had no gene match. CDR3 nucleotides: TGTGCCAGCAGTTTTAGAGGGGGGACTAGCGGGGTTAGCACAGATACGCAGTATTTT. This translates into CASSFRGGTSGVSTDTQYF.